The present T cell receptor (beta chain) was sequenced within a study of molecular identifiers for immune sequencing clone quantification. Turning to the study itself: Sequencing covered four of five parts into which replicate RNA from around 20,000 or 100,000 naive CD8 cells was split. General study findings and limits: Reportedly, one cell's Jurkat TCR RNA was detected within one million naive CD8 cells.

This clonotype was detected many times. Its target is unknown. The germline CDR1 and CDR2 sequences are MDHEN and SYDVKM. This CDR3 contains 15 residues. V was pared by 3 bases and J by 4 bases, with 6 bases of the junction left unmatched. Naive CD8 T cell sorting was performed on the CD8+CD4-CCR7+CD45RA+ phenotype. Methods described previously were used for bulk TCR libraries, and listed TCR primers were applied. TCRdb reanalysed the PCR reads using MiXCR and keeps one entry per CDR3 protein. The sample has approximately 590,000 distinct CDR3 sequences, roughly 27% seen once; the top ten hold about 0.8%.

The rearrangement joins TRBV28 to TRBJ2-7, with 10 bases identical to TRBD2. Sequencing was carried out using naive CD8+ T cells from blood, with Jurkat cell RNA spiked in. Sample subset: FACS-sorted CD8+CD4-CCR7+CD45RA+ naive T cells. This sequence was found in a human donor in good health. Some libraries in this study had Jurkat cell RNA spiked in. The CDR3 sequence is CASSFPAGGRYEQYF. The CDR3 DNA is TGTGCCAGCAGTTTTCCAGCGGGAGGGAGGTACGAGCAGTACTTC.